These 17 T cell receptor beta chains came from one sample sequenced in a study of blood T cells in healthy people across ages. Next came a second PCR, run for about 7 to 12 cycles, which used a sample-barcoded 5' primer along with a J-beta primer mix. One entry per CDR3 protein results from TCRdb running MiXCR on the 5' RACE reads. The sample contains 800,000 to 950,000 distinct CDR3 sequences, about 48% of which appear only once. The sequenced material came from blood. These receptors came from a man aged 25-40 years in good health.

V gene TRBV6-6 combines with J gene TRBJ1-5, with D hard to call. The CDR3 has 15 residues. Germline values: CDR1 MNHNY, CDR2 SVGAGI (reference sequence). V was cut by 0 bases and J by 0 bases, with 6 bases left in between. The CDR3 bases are TGTGCCAGCAGTTACTCGATGGATAGCAATCAGCCCCAGCATTTT. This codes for CASSYSMDSNQPQHF.

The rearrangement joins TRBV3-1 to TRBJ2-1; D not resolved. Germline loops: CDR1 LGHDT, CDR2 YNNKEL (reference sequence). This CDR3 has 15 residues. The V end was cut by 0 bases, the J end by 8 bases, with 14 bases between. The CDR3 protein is CASSQDLDGIDEQFF. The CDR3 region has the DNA TGTGCCAGCAGCCAAGATCTGGACGGAATCGATGAGCAGTTCTTC.

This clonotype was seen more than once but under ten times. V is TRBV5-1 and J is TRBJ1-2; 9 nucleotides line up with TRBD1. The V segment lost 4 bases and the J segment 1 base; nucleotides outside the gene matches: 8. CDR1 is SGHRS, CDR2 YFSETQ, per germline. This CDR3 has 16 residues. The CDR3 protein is CASSLGRGQGNYGYTF. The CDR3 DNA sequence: TGCGCCAGCAGCCTTGGAAGGGGACAGGGTAACTATGGCTACACCTTC.

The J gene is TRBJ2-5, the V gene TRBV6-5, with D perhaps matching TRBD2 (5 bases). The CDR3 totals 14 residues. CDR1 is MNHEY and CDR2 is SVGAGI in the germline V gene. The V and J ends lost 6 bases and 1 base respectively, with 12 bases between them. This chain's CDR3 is CASRLTRLQETQYF. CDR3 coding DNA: TGTGCCAGCAGGCTCACTAGACTCCAAGAGACCCAGTACTTC.

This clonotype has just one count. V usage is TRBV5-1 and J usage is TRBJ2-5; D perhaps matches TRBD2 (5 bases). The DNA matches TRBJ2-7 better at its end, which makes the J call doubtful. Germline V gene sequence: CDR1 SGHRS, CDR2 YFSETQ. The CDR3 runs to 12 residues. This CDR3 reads CASSPGFDEQYF. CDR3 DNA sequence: TGCGCCAGCAGCCCGGGGTTCGACGAGCAGTACTTC.

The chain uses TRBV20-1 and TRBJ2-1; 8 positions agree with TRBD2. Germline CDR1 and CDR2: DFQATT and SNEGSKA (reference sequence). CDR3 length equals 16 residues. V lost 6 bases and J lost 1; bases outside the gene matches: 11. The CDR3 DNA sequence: TGCAGTGCCCATAAAAGGGCGGGGGGATCCTACAATGAGCAGTTCTTC. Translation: CSAHKRAGGSYNEQFF.

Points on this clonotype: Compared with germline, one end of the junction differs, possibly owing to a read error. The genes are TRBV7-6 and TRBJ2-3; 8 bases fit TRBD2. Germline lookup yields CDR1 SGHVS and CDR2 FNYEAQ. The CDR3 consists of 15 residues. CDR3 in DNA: TGTGCCGGCAGCTTAGCGGCGGGGGGAACAGACACGCAGTATTTT. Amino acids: CAGSLAAGGTDTQYF.

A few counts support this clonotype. This CDR3 reads CASTKPLPSEQYF. CDR3 DNA sequence: TGTGCCAGCACTAAACCCCTCCCCTCCGAGCAGTACTTC. This chain joins TRBV28 and TRBJ2-7; D not resolved. The V end lost 7 bases, the J end lost 6 bases, and 16 bases lay between the germline ends. Germline assignment: CDR1 MDHEN and CDR2 SYDVKM. This CDR3 comprises 13 residues.

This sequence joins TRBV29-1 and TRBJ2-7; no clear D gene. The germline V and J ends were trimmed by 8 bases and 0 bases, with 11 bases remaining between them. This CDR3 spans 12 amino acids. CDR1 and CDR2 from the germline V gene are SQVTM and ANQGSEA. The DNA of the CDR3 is TGCAGCTGGGCCGACGGCTCCTACGAGCAGTACTTC. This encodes CSWADGSYEQYF.

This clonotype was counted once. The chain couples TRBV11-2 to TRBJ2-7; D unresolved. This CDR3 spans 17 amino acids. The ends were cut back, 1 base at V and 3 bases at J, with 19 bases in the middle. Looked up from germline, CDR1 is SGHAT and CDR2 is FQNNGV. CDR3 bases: TGTGCCAGCAGCTTAGGGGAAGGCTTTTCTCCGTTCTACGAGCAGTACTTC. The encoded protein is CASSLGEGFSPFYEQYF. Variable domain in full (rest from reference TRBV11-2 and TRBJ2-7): EAGVAQSPRYKIIEKRQSVAFWCNPISGHATLYWYQQILGQGPKLLIQFQNNGVVDDSQLPKDRFSAERLKGVDSTLKIQPAKLEDSAVYLCASSLGEGFSPFYEQYFGPGTRLTVT.

CDR3 in amino acids: CASSESGINQPQHF. CDR3 DNA: TGTGCCAGCAGTGAATCAGGGATAAATCAGCCCCAGCATTTT. The rearrangement uses TRBV6-1 and TRBJ1-5; tentatively, D is TRBD1 (5 bases). CDR3 length: 14 amino acids. V lost 2 bases and J lost 4, with 9 bases in between. Germline CDR1 MNHNS, CDR2 SASEGT.

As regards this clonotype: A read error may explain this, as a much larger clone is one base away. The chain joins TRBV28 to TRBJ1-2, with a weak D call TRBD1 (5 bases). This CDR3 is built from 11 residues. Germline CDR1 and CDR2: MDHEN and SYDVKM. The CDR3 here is CVSRASYGYTF. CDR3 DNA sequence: TGTGTCAGCAGGGCCTCCTATGGCTACACCTTC.

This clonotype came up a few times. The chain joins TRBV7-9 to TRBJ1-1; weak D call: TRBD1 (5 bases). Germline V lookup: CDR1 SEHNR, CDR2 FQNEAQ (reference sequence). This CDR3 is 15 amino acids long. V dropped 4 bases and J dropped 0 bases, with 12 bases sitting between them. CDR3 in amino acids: CASSSDRTLNTEAFF. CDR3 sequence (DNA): TGTGCCAGCAGCTCAGACCGGACACTGAACACTGAAGCTTTCTTT.

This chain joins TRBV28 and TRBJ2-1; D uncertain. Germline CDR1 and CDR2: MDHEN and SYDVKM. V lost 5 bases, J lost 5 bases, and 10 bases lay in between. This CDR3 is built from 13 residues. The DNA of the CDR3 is TGTGCCAGCAGTCTTCCAGATCACAATGAGCAGTTCTTC. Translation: CASSLPDHNEQFF.

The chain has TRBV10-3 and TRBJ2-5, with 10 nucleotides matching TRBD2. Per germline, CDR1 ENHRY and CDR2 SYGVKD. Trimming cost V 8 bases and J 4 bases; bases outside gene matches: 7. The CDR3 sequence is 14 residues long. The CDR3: CAIRSGGALETQYF. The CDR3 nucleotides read TGTGCCATCCGAAGCGGGGGGGCTTTAGAGACCCAGTACTTC.

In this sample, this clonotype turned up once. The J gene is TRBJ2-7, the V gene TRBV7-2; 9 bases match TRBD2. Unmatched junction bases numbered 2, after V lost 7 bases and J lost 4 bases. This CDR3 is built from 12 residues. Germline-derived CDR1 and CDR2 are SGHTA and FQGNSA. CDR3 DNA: TGTGCCAGCACCGCGGGGGGGTACGAGCAGTACTTC. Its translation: CASTAGGYEQYF. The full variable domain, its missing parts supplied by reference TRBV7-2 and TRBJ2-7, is GAGVSQSPSNKVTEKGKDVELRCDPISGHTALYWYRQSLGQGLEFLIYFQGNSAPDKSGLPSDRFSAERTGGSVSTLTIQRTQQEDSAVYLCASTAGGYEQYFGPGTRLTVT.

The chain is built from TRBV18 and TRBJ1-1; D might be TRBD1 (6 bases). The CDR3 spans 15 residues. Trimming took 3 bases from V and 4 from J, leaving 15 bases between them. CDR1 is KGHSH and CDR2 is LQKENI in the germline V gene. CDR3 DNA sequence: TGTGCCAGCTCACCTCACGACAGGTTAGGCACTGAAGCTTTCTTT. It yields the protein CASSPHDRLGTEAFF. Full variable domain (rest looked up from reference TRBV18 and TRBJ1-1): NAGVMQNPRHLVRRRGQEARLRCSPMKGHSHVYWYRQLPEEGLKFMVYLQKENIIDESGMPKERFSAEFPKEGPSILRIQQVVRGDSAAYFCASSPHDRLGTEAFFGQGTRLTVV.